Sequencing of this T cell receptor (beta chain) was carried out in a study of blood T cell repertoires in COVID-19. Study background: The United States, Italy and Spain supplied acute and convalescent COVID-19 samples. Sources were T cells, B-cell-depleted T cells, or PBMCs; the material itself was cDNA or gDNA.

The count of this clone is one. In the original workflow: Amplification of reference gene primers provided the estimated nucleated cell counts. Method: immunoSEQ multiplex PCR; TCRdb's copy keeps in-frame clones and lacks some. Clonal size and the V and J genes are those of that table, whereas D and trimming came from the DNA. There are approximately 68,000 clones in the sample; around 80% occur only once, and roughly 9.2% lies in the top ten. The CDR3 has 16 residues. V gave up 6 bases and J gave up 0 bases; unmatched junction bases: 5. Germline values: CDR1 MNHNY, CDR2 SVGAGI (reference sequence). The sequenced material came from peripheral blood. The sequence derives from a human donor in a cohort sampled during active COVID-19. V and J are TRBV6-6 and TRBJ2-3; 11 nucleotides align to TRBD2. CDR3 region: CASRRTSGGSTDTQYF. The CDR3 DNA sequence: TGTGCCAGCAGACGTACTAGCGGGGGTAGCACAGATACGCAGTATTTT.